Given below is one T cell receptor beta chain in context. The repertoire was sequenced with immunoSEQ multiplex PCR; TCRdb's copy has only in-frame clones and lacks some. The sample shows around 1,100,000 clones, approximately 75% of them seen only once. This record belongs to a study of shared clonotypes between healthy human individuals. The V end lost 6 bases, the J end lost 5 bases, and 14 bases lay between the germline ends. From germline, CDR1 is MDHEN and CDR2 SYDVKM. The CDR3 sequence is 14 residues long. This TCR came from a man aged 18 to 29 in good health. Some clones in this sample may be carry-over from other donors' samples. Sequencing was done on a sample of memory CD4+ T cells from PBMCs. Subset defined: CD45RA-negative fraction. The chain is built from TRBV28 and TRBJ2-1; D gene unclear. The CDR3 loop is CASRPLGFNNEQFF. DNA of the CDR3: TGTGCCAGCAGGCCACTCGGGTTTAACAATGAGCAGTTCTTC.